These 24 T cell receptor beta chains originate from one sample sequenced in a study of blood T cell repertoires in COVID-19. Clones were sequenced by immunoSEQ multiplex PCR, and TCRdb holds only the in-frame ones, with some missing. The top ten hold 3.5% to 4% of the sample, which has 330,000 or so clones, over 85% seen once. Input material: peripheral blood. These receptors were collected from a woman aged 55-70 years with COVID-19, enrolled during active disease.

The chain has TRBV30 and TRBJ2-7, with 9 bases identical to TRBD1. CDR1 and CDR2 (germline): GTSNPN, SVGIG (reference sequence). The length of the CDR3 is 13 residues. V was pared by 2 bases and J by 4 bases, with 3 bases of the junction left unmatched. CDR3 bases: TGTGCCTGGAGTAGGGACAGGGATTACGAGCAGTACTTC. Its translation: CAWSRDRDYEQYF.

The V call is TRBV30, the J call TRBJ2-6; 8 positions agree with TRBD1. Germline CDR1 GTSNPN, CDR2 SVGIG (reference sequence). This CDR3 region has 15 residues. Trimming took 4 bases from V and 2 from J; bases not matched to a gene: 4. CDR3: CAWTKQGAGANVLTF. In nucleotides, the CDR3 is TGTGCCTGGACCAAACAGGGGGCTGGGGCCAACGTCCTGACTTTC.

The V and J genes are TRBV7-3 and TRBJ1-1; D not resolved. The CDR3 covers 13 residues. The ends were cut back, 4 bases at V and 5 bases at J, with 11 bases in the middle. Germline values: CDR1 SGHTA, CDR2 FQGTGA. For the CDR3, the DNA is TGTGCCAGCAGCTCAGGATCTGAAACTGAAGCTTTCTTT. The encoded protein is CASSSGSETEAFF.

V gene TRBV7-9 combines with J gene TRBJ1-6; tentatively, D is TRBD1 (5 bases). The CDR3 runs 12 residues. Deletions cut 8 bases from V and 14 bases from J, with 16 bases between. Germline V gene lookup returns CDR1 SEHNR and CDR2 FQNEAQ (reference sequence). The CDR3 DNA is TGTGCCAGCGGGGGGGAGGGTGGAGCCCTCCACTTT. As protein: CASGGEGGALHF. Together with reference TRBV7-9 and TRBJ1-6, the CDR3 gives the full variable domain: DTGVSQNPRHKITKRGQNVTFRCDPISEHNRLYWYRQTLGQGPEFLTYFQNEAQLEKSRLLSDRFSAERPKGSFSTLEIQRTEQGDSAMYLCASGGEGGALHFGNGTRLTVT.

The chain carries TRBV6-5 and TRBJ2-7, with TRBD1 identical over 8 bases. The CDR3 is 15 amino acids. CDR1 and CDR2 (germline): MNHEY, SVGAGI. J lost 6 bases, V lost 4 bases, and 11 bases had no gene match. The CDR3 DNA reads as TGTGCCAGCAGTTCAGGGACAGGCTTGCTGGGCGAGCAGTACTTC. It translates to CASSSGTGLLGEQYF.

The genes are TRBV29-1 and TRBJ1-2, with TRBD1 identical over 7 bases. CDR3 length equals 14 residues. Germline CDR1 SQVTM, CDR2 ANQGSEA. Trimming removed 7 bases from V and 0 bases from J; junction bases left unmatched: 8. The chain's CDR3 is CSATQGQSNYGYTF. The CDR3 nucleotides read TGCAGCGCTACGCAGGGACAGTCTAACTATGGCTACACCTTC.

This chain joins TRBV4-2 and TRBJ2-7; 10 nucleotides agree with TRBD2. CDR1 is LGHNA, CDR2 YNFKEQ, per germline. V was pared by 0 bases and J by 2 bases, with 4 bases of the junction left unmatched. The CDR3 consists of 16 residues. The DNA for the CDR3 is TGTGCCAGCAGCCAAGAGACTAGCGGGTACACCTACGAGCAGTACTTC. As protein: CASSQETSGYTYEQYF.

The rearrangement links TRBV7-3 to TRBJ1-1; D is unresolved. The germline CDR1 and CDR2 sequences are SGHTA and FQGTGA. The CDR3 has 14 residues. V lost 4 bases to trimming and J lost 1 base, with 10 bases between them. Here the CDR3 DNA reads TGTGCCAGCAGCTCATCCCCAGGGAACACTGAAGCTTTCTTT. This sequence encodes CASSSSPGNTEAFF.

The CDR3 here is CATSDHRGQSHQDTQYF. The CDR3 region has the DNA TGTGCCACCAGTGACCACAGGGGGCAAAGTCATCAAGATACGCAGTATTTT. The chain has TRBV24-1 and TRBJ2-3, with 9 bases lining up with TRBD1. The CDR3 length is 17 residues. Germline V gene sequence: CDR1 KGHDR, CDR2 SFDVKD. The trim removed 4 bases at V and 5 bases at J, leaving 12 bases unmatched.

The rearrangement links TRBV19 to TRBJ1-1, with 11 bases lining up with TRBD1. V lost 8 bases to trimming and J lost 1 base; unmatched junction nucleotides: 6. CDR1 is LNHDA and CDR2 is SQIVND in the germline V gene (reference sequence). This CDR3 has 15 residues. CDR3 coding DNA: TGTGCCAGTTGGACAGGGGGCTCAGGGAACACTGAAGCTTTCTTT. Amino acids: CASWTGGSGNTEAFF.

This rearrangement joins TRBV9 to TRBJ2-5, with TRBD2 identical over 9 bases. The ends lost 4 bases at V and 5 bases at J; junction bases unmatched: 12. Germline CDR1 reads SGDLS; CDR2 reads YYNGEE. CDR3 size: 16 residues. In DNA, the CDR3 is TGTGCCAGCAGCCCAGTCTTGGCGGGGGGGCTGGAGACCCAGTACTTC. Its translation is CASSPVLAGGLETQYF. Together with reference TRBV9 and TRBJ2-5, the CDR3 gives the full variable domain: DSGVTQTPKHLITATGQRVTLRCSPRSGDLSVYWYQQSLDQGLQFLIQYYNGEERAKGNILERFSAQQFPDLHSELNLSSLELGDSALYFCASSPVLAGGLETQYFGPGTRLLVL.

The chain has TRBV25-1 and TRBJ1-1, with TRBD1 matching over 7 bases. Germline V CDR1 and CDR2: MGHDK, SYGVNS. The CDR3 is 13 amino acids. Trimming took 1 base from V and 10 from J; bases not matched to a gene: 6. CDR3 residues: CASSEFERGRAFF. The CDR3 DNA sequence: TGTGCCAGCAGTGAATTTGAGAGGGGGCGAGCTTTCTTT.

The V and J genes are TRBV11-3 and TRBJ2-7; D gene uncertain. The CDR3 loop spans 12 amino acids. V was trimmed by 1 base and J by 5 bases, leaving 6 bases between them. CDR1 and CDR2 (germline): SGHNT, YENEEA. The CDR3, as DNA: TGTGCCAGCAGCTTAGGACGGGACGAGCAGTACTTC. Translating gives CASSLGRDEQYF.

The rearrangement joins TRBV19 to TRBJ1-1; TRBD1 aligns across 7 bases. The CDR3 is made up of 14 amino acids. V gave up 5 bases and J gave up 4 bases; unmatched junction bases: 7. Germline CDR1 and CDR2: LNHDA and SQIVND (reference sequence). The CDR3 region is CASSPNRGFTEAFF. CDR3 DNA: TGTGCCAGTAGTCCAAACAGGGGTTTCACTGAAGCTTTCTTT.

This chain links TRBV28 with TRBJ2-7; tentatively, D is TRBD2 (5 bases). The CDR3 sequence is 15 residues long. The germline gives CDR1 MDHEN, CDR2 SYDVKM. V gave up 6 bases and J gave up 0 bases, with 15 bases separating them. The CDR3 sequence: CASSSPTGSSYEQYF. CDR3 DNA sequence: TGTGCCAGCAGCAGTCCGACGGGAAGCTCCTACGAGCAGTACTTC.

The chain's CDR3 is CASSIRGAYGYTF. DNA of the CDR3: TGTGCCAGTAGTATTCGGGGGGCGTATGGCTACACCTTC. The J gene is TRBJ1-2, the V gene TRBV19, with D maybe TRBD1 (6 bases). The germline CDR1 and CDR2 sequences are LNHDA and SQIVND (reference sequence). Trimming pared 3 bases from V and 5 bases from J, leaving 10 bases between. The CDR3 contains 13 residues.

The V gene is TRBV6-5, the J gene TRBJ1-1; tentatively, D is TRBD1 (5 bases). Germline-derived CDR1 and CDR2 are MNHEY and SVGAGI. V lost 3 bases and J lost 6, with 14 bases in between. CDR3 size: 14 residues. DNA for the CDR3: TGTGCCAGCAGTTATAGGGGATATTTGGCTGAAGCTTTCTTT. Translation: CASSYRGYLAEAFF.

The J gene is TRBJ1-5, the V gene TRBV12-3 or TRBV12-4; 7 nucleotides align to TRBD1. V was clipped by 5 bases and J by 5 bases; unmatched bases: 3. This CDR3 has 13 residues. The CDR3 bases are TGTGCCAGCAGTCAGGGGGGAGATCAGCCCCAGCATTTT. Residues: CASSQGGDQPQHF.

The rearrangement joins TRBV3-1 (or the pseudogene TRBV3-2) to TRBJ2-6, with D possibly TRBD1 on 6 matching bases. With 3 bases removed from V and 0 bases from J, the gap between germline ends came to 18 bases. Germline V gene sequence: CDR1 LGHDT, CDR2 YNNKEL (reference sequence). The CDR3 contains 19 residues. CDR3 nucleotide sequence: TGTGCCAGCAGCCATACCGGGACAACCGACAGCTCTGGGGCCAACGTCCTGACTTTC. Translating gives CASSHTGTTDSSGANVLTF.

The chain is built from TRBV2 and TRBJ2-2, with D perhaps matching TRBD1 (5 bases). CDR3 length: 15 residues. Trimming cost V 5 bases and J 0 bases, with 10 bases left between them. CDR1 SNHLY and CDR2 FYNNEI come from the germline V gene. The CDR3 is CASSPRQSNTGELFF. As DNA, the CDR3 is TGTGCCAGCAGTCCTAGACAGTCGAACACCGGGGAGCTGTTTTTT.

The chain combines TRBV2 with TRBJ1-3, with 7 bases aligning to TRBD1. The junction had 5 bases not matched to a gene; V was cut back by 5 bases and J by 4 bases. Germline V gene lookup returns CDR1 SNHLY and CDR2 FYNNEI. CDR3 length equals 14 residues. The CDR3 region is CASSKQGPGNTIYF. Written as DNA, the CDR3 is TGTGCCAGCAGTAAACAGGGGCCAGGAAACACCATATATTTT.

The J gene is TRBJ1-5, the V gene TRBV6-1; possible D gene TRBD1, 6 bases. V was clipped by 4 bases and J by 0 bases, with 13 bases between them. CDR1 and CDR2 from the germline V gene are MNHNS and SASEGT. The CDR3 extends over 16 amino acids. The CDR3 sequence is CASSGETGTSNQPQHF. CDR3 DNA sequence: TGTGCCAGCAGTGGGGAGACAGGCACTAGCAATCAGCCCCAGCATTTT.

This clone was recorded only once. The V gene is TRBV10-3, the J gene TRBJ1-5, with TRBD1 matching 9 bases. Looked up from germline, CDR1 is ENHRY and CDR2 is SYGVKD. Losses at the gene ends were 0 bases for V and 0 bases for J; bases not matched to a gene: 9. The CDR3 has 19 amino acids. The CDR3 sequence is CAISESGGTGFYSNQPQHF. DNA of the CDR3: TGTGCCATCAGTGAGTCGGGTGGGACAGGGTTTTATAGCAATCAGCCCCAGCATTTT.

There are a few counts of this clone. This chain joins TRBV5-5 and TRBJ1-4; 11 bases line up with TRBD1. The trim removed 4 bases at V and 7 bases at J, leaving 3 bases unmatched. This CDR3 has 14 amino acids. Germline V gives CDR1 SGHKS, CDR2 YYEKEE (reference sequence). The CDR3 DNA follows: TGTGCCAGCAGCCCGGGACAGGGGGGTGAAAAACTGTTTTTT. It codes for CASSPGQGGEKLFF.